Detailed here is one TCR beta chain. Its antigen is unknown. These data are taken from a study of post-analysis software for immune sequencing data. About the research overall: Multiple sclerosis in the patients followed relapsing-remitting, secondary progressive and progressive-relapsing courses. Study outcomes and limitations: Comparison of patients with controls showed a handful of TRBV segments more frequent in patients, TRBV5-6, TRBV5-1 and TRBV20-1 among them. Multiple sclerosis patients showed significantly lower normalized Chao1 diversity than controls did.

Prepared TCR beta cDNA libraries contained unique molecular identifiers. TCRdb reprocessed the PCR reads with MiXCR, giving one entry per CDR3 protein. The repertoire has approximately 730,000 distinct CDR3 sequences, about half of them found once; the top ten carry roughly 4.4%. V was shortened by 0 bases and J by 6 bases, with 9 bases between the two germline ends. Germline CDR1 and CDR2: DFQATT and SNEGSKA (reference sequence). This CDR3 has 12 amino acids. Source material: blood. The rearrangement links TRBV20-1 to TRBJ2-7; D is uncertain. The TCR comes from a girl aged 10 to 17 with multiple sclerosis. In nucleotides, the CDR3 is TGCAGTGCTAGAGATAAGGGCTTCGAGCAGTACTTC. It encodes CSARDKGFEQYF.